These 19 T cell receptor beta chains originate from one sample sequenced in a study of naive CD8 T cells in extremely preterm neonates. Repertoires were generated with immunoSEQ multiplex PCR, while TCRdb's copy carries only in-frame clones and drops some. The table includes around 7,900 clones, just over 95% detected once. The sample taken for sequencing was naive CD8+ T cells from blood. Receptor source: a human donor in good health.

CDR3 bases: TGTGCCAGCAGCTCACGGTCGGGACAGGGAGAGACCCAGTACTTC. Translated: CASSSRSGQGETQYF. The chain links TRBV13 to TRBJ2-5; TRBD1 agrees at 9 bases. This CDR3 is 15 amino acids long. In germline, CDR1 is PRHDT, CDR2 FYEKMQ (reference sequence). V was clipped by 4 bases and J by 4 bases; unmatched bases: 7.

The chain has TRBV19 and TRBJ2-3; D is perhaps TRBD1 (6 bases). CDR1 is LNHDA and CDR2 is SQIVND in the germline V gene (reference sequence). V shed 5 bases and J shed 0 bases, with 12 bases lying between them. The CDR3 sequence is 15 residues long. This CDR3 is CASSARDISTDTQYF. In nucleotides, the CDR3 is TGTGCCAGTAGTGCCCGGGACATCAGCACAGATACGCAGTATTTT.

Only one count was recorded for this clone. The rearrangement links TRBV11-3 to TRBJ2-1, with TRBD2 matching over 8 bases. Unmatched junction bases numbered 9, after V lost 4 bases and J lost 4 bases. Germline V CDR1 and CDR2: SGHNT, YENEEA. The CDR3 runs to 16 residues. CDR3 coding DNA: TGTGCCAGCAGCTCCCGGGGAGCGGGAGTATACAATGAGCAGTTCTTC. Translated: CASSSRGAGVYNEQFF.

This clone was counted a single time. The genes are TRBV2 and TRBJ1-2; 9 bases map to TRBD1. The junction had 6 bases not matched to a gene; V was cut back by 4 bases and J by 6 bases. This CDR3 has 14 amino acids. Germline-derived CDR1 and CDR2 are SNHLY and FYNNEI. In DNA form, the CDR3 reads TGTGCCAGCAGTGCCCCGGGACAGGGTAATGGCTACACCTTC. It translates to CASSAPGQGNGYTF.

The gene calls are TRBV10-1 and TRBJ2-7; maybe TRBD2 (5 bases). This CDR3 is built from 18 residues. V lost 4 bases and J lost 7, with 29 bases in between. Germline V lookup: CDR1 WNHNN, CDR2 SYGVQD (reference sequence). The CDR3 DNA is TGCGCCAGCAGTGCGCCAATCCCCCCTGGCGGGCCCCTTCGGGAGCAGTACGTC. Its protein product is CASSAPIPPGGPLREQYV.

The chain links TRBV6-6 to TRBJ2-7; perhaps TRBD1 as D (5 bases). The ends were cut back, 2 bases at V and 1 base at J, with 6 bases in the middle. Germline CDR1 and CDR2: MNHNY and SVGAGI (reference sequence). The CDR3 extends over 13 amino acids. The CDR3 spells CASSYKGSYEQYF. The CDR3 DNA reads as TGTGCCAGCAGTTACAAGGGGTCCTACGAGCAGTACTTC.

As regards this clone: The conserved phenylalanine or tryptophan normally closing the CDR3 is absent here, so this likely arose from a read error. Because the CDR3's place on the DNA is in doubt, the DNA is left out and the CDR3 is given as listed by TCRdb. CDR3 residues: CASSQDSGGS. The chain carries TRBV14 and TRBJ1-1. Germline lookup yields CDR1 SGHDN and CDR2 FVKESK. The CDR3 extends over 10 residues, inclusive of both ends.

The rearrangement uses TRBV2 and TRBJ2-3; 7 bases agree with TRBD1. Per germline, CDR1 SNHLY and CDR2 FYNNEI. V shed 4 bases and J 0 bases; nucleotides not matched to a gene: 7. The CDR3 runs to 16 residues. The CDR3 here is CASSVPRDRSTDTQYF. Written as DNA, the CDR3 is TGTGCCAGCAGTGTCCCCCGGGACAGAAGCACAGATACGCAGTATTTT.

This chain links TRBV5-8 with TRBJ2-7; D ambiguous. In germline, CDR1 is SGHTS, CDR2 YDEGEE. The CDR3 is 13 amino acids. Trimming cost V 1 base and J 0 bases, with 5 bases left between them. DNA of the CDR3: TGTGCCAGCAGCTTGACATACTCCTACGAGCAGTACTTC. It encodes CASSLTYSYEQYF.

The chain uses TRBV28 and TRBJ1-5, with no clear D. CDR1 and CDR2 from the germline V gene are MDHEN and SYDVKM. This CDR3 has 15 amino acids. The ends were cut back, 5 bases at V and 0 bases at J, with 11 bases in the middle. The CDR3 DNA reads as TGTGCCAGCAGTCCCCACAGCAATAGCAATCAGCCCCAGCATTTT. This gives the protein CASSPHSNSNQPQHF.

The rearrangement links TRBV30 to TRBJ2-7; TRBD1 aligns across 9 bases. The CDR3 has 16 residues. J lost 2 bases, V lost 3 bases, and 11 bases had no gene match. CDR1 is GTSNPN, CDR2 SVGIG, per germline (reference sequence). CDR3 in DNA: TGTGCCTGGAGCTTCGGACAGGGGAGTCCTCCCTACGAGCAGTACTTC. This encodes CAWSFGQGSPPYEQYF.

The CDR3 nucleotides are TGTGCCAGCACCCTGAGGGACAGGGATCGAGAAAAACTGTTTTTT. Residues: CASTLRDRDREKLFF. This chain links TRBV7-9 with TRBJ1-4, with 9 bases fitting TRBD1. This CDR3 has 15 amino acids. V gave up 7 bases and J gave up 8 bases; unmatched junction bases: 11. CDR1 and CDR2 from the germline V gene are SEHNR and FQNEAQ (reference sequence). The full variable domain, its missing parts supplied by reference TRBV7-9 and TRBJ1-4, is DTGVSQNPRHKITKRGQNVTFRCDPISEHNRLYWYRQTLGQGPEFLTYFQNEAQLEKSRLLSDRFSAERPKGSFSTLEIQRTEQGDSAMYLCASTLRDRDREKLFFGSGTQLSVL.

V is TRBV9 and J is TRBJ2-1, with TRBD2 matching over 10 bases. Germline lookup yields CDR1 SGDLS and CDR2 YYNGEE. CDR3 length equals 15 residues. J was trimmed by 3 bases and V by 3 bases; bases with no gene match: 3. CDR3 sequence (DNA): TGTGCCAGCAGCGCCCGGACTAGCGGCTACAATGAGCAGTTCTTC. It translates to CASSARTSGYNEQFF. Looking up the rest from reference TRBV9 and TRBJ2-1 gives the full variable domain: DSGVTQTPKHLITATGQRVTLRCSPRSGDLSVYWYQQSLDQGLQFLIQYYNGEERAKGNILERFSAQQFPDLHSELNLSSLELGDSALYFCASSARTSGYNEQFFGPGTRLTVL.

The gene calls are TRBV5-6 and TRBJ1-1, with 7 bases identical to TRBD1. The CDR3 has 14 residues. Unmatched junction bases numbered 7, after V lost 2 bases and J lost 6 bases. Germline values: CDR1 SGHDT, CDR2 YYEEEE. This CDR3 is CASSFTTGASEAFF. DNA of the CDR3: TGTGCCAGCAGCTTTACCACAGGGGCTTCTGAAGCTTTCTTT. The complete variable domain, with remaining parts taken from reference TRBV5-6 and TRBJ1-1, reads DAGVTQSPTHLIKTRGQQVTLRCSPKSGHDTVSWYQQALGQGPQFIFQYYEEEERQRGNFPDRFSGHQFPNYSSELNVNALLLGDSALYLCASSFTTGASEAFFGQGTRLTVV.

This sequence joins TRBV19 and TRBJ2-1; possible D gene TRBD2, 5 bases. V was clipped by 2 bases and J by 6 bases, with 14 bases between them. CDR3 size: 15 residues. Per germline, CDR1 LNHDA and CDR2 SQIVND (reference sequence). The CDR3: CASSIIPGNSNEQFF. DNA of the CDR3: TGTGCCAGTAGTATAATACCCGGGAATAGCAATGAGCAGTTCTTC.

The CDR3 protein is CASSSPSGATTDTQYF. In DNA form, the CDR3 reads TGTGCCAGCAGTTCCCCTAGCGGGGCGACCACAGATACGCAGTATTTT. The genes are TRBV6-5 and TRBJ2-3; 9 bases match TRBD2. The CDR3 spans 16 residues. V trimming: 4 bases; J trimming: 2 bases; junction bases outside the gene matches: 7. The germline CDR1 and CDR2 sequences are MNHEY and SVGAGI.

The sample holds one count of this clone. J is TRBJ2-2 and V is TRBV7-6; 9 nucleotides line up with TRBD2. Looked up from germline, CDR1 is SGHVS and CDR2 is FNYEAQ. V lost 3 bases, J lost 6 bases, and 8 bases stayed unmatched. The length of the CDR3 is 16 residues. The DNA for the CDR3 is TGTGCCAGCAGCTTCGGTGCGGGAGGGCCCCCCGGGGAGCTGTTTTTT. Amino acid sequence: CASSFGAGGPPGELFF.

The chain uses TRBV28 and TRBJ1-1, with 7 nucleotides matching TRBD1. The J segment lost 4 bases and the V segment lost 2 bases, leaving 10 bases of the junction unmatched. Germline V gene sequence: CDR1 MDHEN, CDR2 SYDVKM. This CDR3 has 16 amino acids. The CDR3 sequence is CASSLTQGHFSTEAFF. The CDR3 nucleotides read TGTGCCAGCAGTTTAACACAGGGGCACTTCTCCACTGAAGCTTTCTTT.

This chain links TRBV5-6 with TRBJ1-1; 10 bases are shared with TRBD1. The CDR3 extends over 15 amino acids. The germline CDR1 and CDR2 sequences are SGHDT and YYEEEE. V gave up 4 bases and J gave up 5 bases; unmatched junction bases: 8. Here the CDR3 reads CASSIGQGGLTEAFF. CDR3 DNA sequence: TGTGCCAGCAGCATAGGACAGGGGGGACTTACTGAAGCTTTCTTT.